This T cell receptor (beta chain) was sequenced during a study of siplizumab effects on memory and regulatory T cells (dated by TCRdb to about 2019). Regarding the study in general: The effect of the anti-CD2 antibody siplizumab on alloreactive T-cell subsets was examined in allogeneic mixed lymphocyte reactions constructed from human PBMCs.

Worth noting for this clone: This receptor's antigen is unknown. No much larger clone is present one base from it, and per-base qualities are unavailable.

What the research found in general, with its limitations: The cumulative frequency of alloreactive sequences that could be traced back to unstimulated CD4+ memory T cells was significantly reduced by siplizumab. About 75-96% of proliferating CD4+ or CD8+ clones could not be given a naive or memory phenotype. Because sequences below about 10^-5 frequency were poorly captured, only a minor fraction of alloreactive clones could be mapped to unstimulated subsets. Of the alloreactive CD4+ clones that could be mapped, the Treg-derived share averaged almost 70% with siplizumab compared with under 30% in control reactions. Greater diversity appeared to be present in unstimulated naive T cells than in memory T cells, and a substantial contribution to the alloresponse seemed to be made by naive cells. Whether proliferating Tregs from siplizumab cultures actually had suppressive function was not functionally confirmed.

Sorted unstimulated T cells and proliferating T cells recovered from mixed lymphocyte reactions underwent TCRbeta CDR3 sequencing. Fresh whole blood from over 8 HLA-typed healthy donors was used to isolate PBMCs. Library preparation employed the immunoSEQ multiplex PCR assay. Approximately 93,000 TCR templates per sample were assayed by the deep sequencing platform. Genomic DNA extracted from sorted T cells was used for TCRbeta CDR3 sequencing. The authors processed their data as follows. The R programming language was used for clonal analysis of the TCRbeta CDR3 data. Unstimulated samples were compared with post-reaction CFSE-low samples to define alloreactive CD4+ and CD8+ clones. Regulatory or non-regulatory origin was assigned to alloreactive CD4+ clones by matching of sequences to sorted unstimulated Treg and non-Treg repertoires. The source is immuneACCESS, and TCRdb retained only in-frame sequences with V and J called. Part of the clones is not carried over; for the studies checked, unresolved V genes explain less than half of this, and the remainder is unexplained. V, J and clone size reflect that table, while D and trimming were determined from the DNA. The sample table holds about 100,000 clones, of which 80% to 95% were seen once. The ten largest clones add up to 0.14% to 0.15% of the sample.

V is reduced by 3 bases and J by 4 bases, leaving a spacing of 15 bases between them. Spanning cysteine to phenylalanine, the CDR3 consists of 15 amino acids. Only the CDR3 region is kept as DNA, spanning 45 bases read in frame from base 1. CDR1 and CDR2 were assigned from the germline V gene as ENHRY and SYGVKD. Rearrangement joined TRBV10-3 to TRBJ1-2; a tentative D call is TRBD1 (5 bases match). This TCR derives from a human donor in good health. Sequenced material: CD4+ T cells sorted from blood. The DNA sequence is TGTGCCATCAGTGAAGGGGTCAGGTCGGGCTATGGCTACACCTTC. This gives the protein CAISEGVRSGYGYTF.